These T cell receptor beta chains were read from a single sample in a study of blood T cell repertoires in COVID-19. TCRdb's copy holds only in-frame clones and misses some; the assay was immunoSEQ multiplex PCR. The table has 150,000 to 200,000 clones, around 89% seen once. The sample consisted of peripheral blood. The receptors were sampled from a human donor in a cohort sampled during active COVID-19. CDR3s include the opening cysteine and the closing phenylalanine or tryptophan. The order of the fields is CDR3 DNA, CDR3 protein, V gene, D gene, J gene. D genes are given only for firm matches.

CDR3 DNA: TGCAGTGCTAGTCTAGCGGGGGGCCCCTACAATGAGCAGTTCTTC; CDR3 protein: CSASLAGGPYNEQFF; V gene: TRBV20-1; D gene: TRBD2; J gene: TRBJ2-1
CDR3 DNA: TGTGCCAGCAGTGGGGGAGGCGGGGATCGCGCAGATACGCAGTATTTT; CDR3 protein: CASSGGGGDRADTQYF; V gene: TRBV27; D gene: -; J gene: TRBJ2-3
CDR3 DNA: TGTGCCAGCAGTGCAACCCGGGACAGGGGGCGATGGACTGAAGCTTTCTTT; CDR3 protein: CASSATRDRGRWTEAFF; V gene: TRBV6-1; D gene: TRBD1; J gene: TRBJ1-1
CDR3 DNA: TGCGCCAGCAGCCAAGACTTGGGGGGAACGTTGTACGAGCAGTACTTC; CDR3 protein: CASSQDLGGTLYEQYF; V gene: TRBV4-3; D gene: -; J gene: TRBJ2-7
CDR3 DNA: TGTGCCAGCAGCTTAGTATGGGGGGGCGAGCAGTTCTTC; CDR3 protein: CASSLVWGGEQFF; V gene: TRBV7-2; D gene: -; J gene: TRBJ2-1
CDR3 DNA: TGTGCCAGCAGCAGCCGACTAGCGGGGGGACACAATGAGCAGTTCTTC; CDR3 protein: CASSSRLAGGHNEQFF; V gene: TRBV9; D gene: TRBD2; J gene: TRBJ2-1
CDR3 DNA: TGTGCCAGCAGCCCTACCACCTACGAGCAGTACTTC; CDR3 protein: CASSPTTYEQYF; V gene: TRBV6-6; D gene: -; J gene: TRBJ2-7
CDR3 DNA: TGCGCCAGCAGCGCGGACAGGGGCGGCGGCTACACCTTC; CDR3 protein: CASSADRGGGYTF; V gene: TRBV5-1; D gene: TRBD1; J gene: TRBJ1-2
CDR3 DNA: TGTGCCAGCCGGCAGGGGATGAACACTGAAGCTTTCTTT; CDR3 protein: CASRQGMNTEAFF; V gene: TRBV28; D gene: -; J gene: TRBJ1-1
CDR3 DNA: TGTGCCAGCAGCAAAATTCCGACGCGGACCGGGGAGCTGTTTTTT; CDR3 protein: CASSKIPTRTGELFF; V gene: TRBV21-1; D gene: -; J gene: TRBJ2-2
CDR3 DNA: TGTGCCAGCAGCACCCGGAGATCCTATAATTCACCCCTCCACTTT; CDR3 protein: CASSTRRSYNSPLHF; V gene: TRBV5-5; D gene: -; J gene: TRBJ1-6